This T cell receptor (beta chain) was sequenced during a study of cytomegalovirus exposure and HLA in healthy donors. Study-wide results and limits: For most TCR sequences rarity was the rule, although some public TCRs occurred in many donors. According to the study, 160 or so TCR beta chains were cytomegalovirus-associated.

CDR3 length: 14 residues. V was clipped by 1 base and J by 1 base; unmatched bases: 0. Germline CDR1 and CDR2: PRHDT and FYEKMQ (reference sequence). The data were produced by immunoSEQ multiplex PCR, yet TCRdb's version contains in-frame clones alone and is incomplete. The sample yields some 230,000 clones, about 93% seen once. About this clone: As yet, its antigen is unknown.

The source is a woman aged 18-29 years in good health and CMV-seronegative. Sequencing input: PBMCs. The V and J genes are TRBV13 and TRBJ2-5, with TRBD1 matching 7 bases. CDR3 bases: TGTGCCAGCAGCTTAGAGGGGGCCCAAGAGACCCAGTACTTC. Its translation: CASSLEGAQETQYF. The variable domain in full, with the rest retrieved from reference TRBV13 and TRBJ2-5, is AAGVIQSPRHLIKEKRETATLKCYPIPRHDTVYWYQQGPGQDPQFLISFYEKMQSDKGSIPDRFSAQQFSDYHSELNMSSLELGDSALYFCASSLEGAQETQYFGPGTRLLVL.